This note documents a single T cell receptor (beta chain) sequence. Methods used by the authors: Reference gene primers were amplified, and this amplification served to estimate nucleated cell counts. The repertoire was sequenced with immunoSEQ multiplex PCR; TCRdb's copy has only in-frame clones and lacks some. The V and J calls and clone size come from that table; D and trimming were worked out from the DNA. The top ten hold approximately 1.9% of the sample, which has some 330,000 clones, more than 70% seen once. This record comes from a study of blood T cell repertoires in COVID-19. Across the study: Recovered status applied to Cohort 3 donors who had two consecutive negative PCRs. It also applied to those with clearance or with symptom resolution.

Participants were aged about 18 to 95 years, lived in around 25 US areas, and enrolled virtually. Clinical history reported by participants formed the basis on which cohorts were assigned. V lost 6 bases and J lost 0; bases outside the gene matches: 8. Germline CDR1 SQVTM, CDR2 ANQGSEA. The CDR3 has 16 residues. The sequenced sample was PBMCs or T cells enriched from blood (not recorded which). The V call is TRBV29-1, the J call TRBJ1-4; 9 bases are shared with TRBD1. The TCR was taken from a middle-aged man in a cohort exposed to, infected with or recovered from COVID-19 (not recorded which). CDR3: CSVAGTGLSTNEKLFF. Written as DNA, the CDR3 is TGCAGCGTCGCCGGGACAGGGCTCTCAACTAATGAAAAACTGTTTTTT.